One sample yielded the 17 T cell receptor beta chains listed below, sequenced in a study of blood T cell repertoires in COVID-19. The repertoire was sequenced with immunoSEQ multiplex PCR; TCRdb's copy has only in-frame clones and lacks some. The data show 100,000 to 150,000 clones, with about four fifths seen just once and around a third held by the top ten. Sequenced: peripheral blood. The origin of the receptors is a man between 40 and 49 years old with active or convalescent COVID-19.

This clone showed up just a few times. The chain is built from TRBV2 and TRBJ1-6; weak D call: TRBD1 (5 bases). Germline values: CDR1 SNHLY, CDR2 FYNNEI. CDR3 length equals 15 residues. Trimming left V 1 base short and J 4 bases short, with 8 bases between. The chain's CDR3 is CASSEGAGYNSPLHF. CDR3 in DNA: TGTGCCAGCAGTGAAGGGGCAGGGTATAATTCACCCCTCCACTTT.

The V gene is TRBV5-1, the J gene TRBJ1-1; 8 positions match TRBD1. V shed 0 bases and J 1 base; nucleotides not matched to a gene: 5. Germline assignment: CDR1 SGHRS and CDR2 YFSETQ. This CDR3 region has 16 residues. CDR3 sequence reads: CASSLAGQGSNTEAFF. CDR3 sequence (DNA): TGCGCCAGCAGCTTGGCCGGACAGGGTTCGAACACTGAAGCTTTCTTT.

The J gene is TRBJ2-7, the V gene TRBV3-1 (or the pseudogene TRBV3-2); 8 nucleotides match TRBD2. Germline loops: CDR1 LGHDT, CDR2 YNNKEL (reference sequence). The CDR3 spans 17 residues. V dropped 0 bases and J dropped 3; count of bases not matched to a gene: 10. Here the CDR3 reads CASSQEGGRFGVYEQYF. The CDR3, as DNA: TGTGCCAGCAGCCAAGAGGGCGGGAGGTTTGGGGTCTACGAGCAGTACTTC.

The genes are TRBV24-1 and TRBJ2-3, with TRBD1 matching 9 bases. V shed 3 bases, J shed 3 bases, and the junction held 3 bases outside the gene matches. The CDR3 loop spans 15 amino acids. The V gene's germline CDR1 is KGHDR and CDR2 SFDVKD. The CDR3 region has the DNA TGTGCCACCAGTGATGCCGGGACAGGGACAGATACGCAGTATTTT. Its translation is CATSDAGTGTDTQYF.

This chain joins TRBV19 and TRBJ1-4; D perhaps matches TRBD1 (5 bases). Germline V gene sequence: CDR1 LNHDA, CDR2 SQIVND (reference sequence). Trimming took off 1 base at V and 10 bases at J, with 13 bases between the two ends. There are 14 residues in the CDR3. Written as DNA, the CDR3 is TGTGCCAGTAGTATAGGGAGGGCCGGGGGAAAACTGTTTTTT. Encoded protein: CASSIGRAGGKLFF.

For the CDR3, the DNA is TGTGCCAGCAGTGAATCTTCAGTGCCCCATGGCTACACCTTC. This gives the protein CASSESSVPHGYTF. This chain connects TRBV6-1 to TRBJ1-2; no clear D. CDR3 length equals 14 residues. Germline assignment: CDR1 MNHNS and CDR2 SASEGT. V lost 2 bases, J lost 6 bases, and 13 bases lay in between.

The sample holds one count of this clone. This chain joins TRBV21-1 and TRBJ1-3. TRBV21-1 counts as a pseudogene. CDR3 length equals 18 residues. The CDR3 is CASSKVGRENLTGNTIYF. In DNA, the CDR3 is TGTGCCAGCAGCAAGGTGGGACGGGAGAACCTGACTGGAAACACCATATATTTT.

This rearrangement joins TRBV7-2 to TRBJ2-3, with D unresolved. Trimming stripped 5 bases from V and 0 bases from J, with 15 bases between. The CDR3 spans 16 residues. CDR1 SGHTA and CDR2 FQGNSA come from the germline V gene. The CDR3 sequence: CASSPRLTLSTDTQYF. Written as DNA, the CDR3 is TGTGCCAGCAGCCCCAGACTGACGTTGAGCACAGATACGCAGTATTTT.

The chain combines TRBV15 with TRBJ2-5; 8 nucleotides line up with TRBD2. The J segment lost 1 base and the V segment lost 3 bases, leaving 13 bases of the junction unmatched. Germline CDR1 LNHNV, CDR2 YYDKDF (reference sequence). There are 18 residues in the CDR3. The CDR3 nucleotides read TGTGCCACCAGCAGGACTAGGGGTAGCGGGGCCACCCAAGAGACCCAGTACTTC. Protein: CATSRTRGSGATQETQYF.

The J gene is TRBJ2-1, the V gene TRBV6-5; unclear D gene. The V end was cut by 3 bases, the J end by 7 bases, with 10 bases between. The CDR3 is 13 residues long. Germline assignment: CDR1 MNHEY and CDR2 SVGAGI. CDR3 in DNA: TGTGCCAGCAGTTATCGAGTTTTGAATGAGCAGTTCTTC. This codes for CASSYRVLNEQFF.

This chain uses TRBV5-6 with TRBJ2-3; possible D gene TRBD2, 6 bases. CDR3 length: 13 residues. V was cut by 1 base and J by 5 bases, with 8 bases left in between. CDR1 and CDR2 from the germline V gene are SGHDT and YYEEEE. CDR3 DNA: TGTGCCAGCAGCTTGAGGAGGGGAGATACGCAGTATTTT. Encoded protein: CASSLRRGDTQYF.

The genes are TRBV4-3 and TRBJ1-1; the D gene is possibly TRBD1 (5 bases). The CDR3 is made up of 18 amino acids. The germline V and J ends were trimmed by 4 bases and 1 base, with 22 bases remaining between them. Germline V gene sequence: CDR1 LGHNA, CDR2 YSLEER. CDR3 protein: CASSLDPIGLGGNTEAFF. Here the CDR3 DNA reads TGCGCCAGCAGCCTAGATCCGATCGGTTTGGGGGGGAACACTGAAGCTTTCTTT.

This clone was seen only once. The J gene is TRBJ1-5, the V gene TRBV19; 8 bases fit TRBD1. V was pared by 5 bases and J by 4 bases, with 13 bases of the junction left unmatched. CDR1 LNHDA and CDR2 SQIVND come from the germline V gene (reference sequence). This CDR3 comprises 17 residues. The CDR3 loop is CASSRYPDRAINQPQHF. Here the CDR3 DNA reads TGTGCCAGTAGTCGCTACCCGGACAGGGCGATTAATCAGCCCCAGCATTTT.

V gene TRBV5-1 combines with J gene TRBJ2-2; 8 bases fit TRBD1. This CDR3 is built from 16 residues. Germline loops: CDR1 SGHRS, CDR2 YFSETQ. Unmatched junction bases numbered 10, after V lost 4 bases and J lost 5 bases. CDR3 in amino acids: CASSIHGQGSTGELFF. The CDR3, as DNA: TGCGCCAGCAGCATTCACGGACAGGGATCAACCGGGGAGCTGTTTTTT.

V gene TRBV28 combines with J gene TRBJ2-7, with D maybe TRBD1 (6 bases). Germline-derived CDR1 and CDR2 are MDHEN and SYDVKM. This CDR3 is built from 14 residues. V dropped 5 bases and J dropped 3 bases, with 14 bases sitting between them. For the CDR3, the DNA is TGTGCCAGCAGTCCATCAGGGGAAGGCTACGAGCAGTACTTC. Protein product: CASSPSGEGYEQYF.

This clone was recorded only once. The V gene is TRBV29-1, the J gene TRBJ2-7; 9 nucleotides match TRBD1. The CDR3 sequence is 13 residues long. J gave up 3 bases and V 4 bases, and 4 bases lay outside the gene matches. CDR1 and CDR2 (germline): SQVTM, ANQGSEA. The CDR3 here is CSVAWDRDYEQYF. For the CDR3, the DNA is TGCAGCGTTGCTTGGGACAGGGACTACGAGCAGTACTTC.

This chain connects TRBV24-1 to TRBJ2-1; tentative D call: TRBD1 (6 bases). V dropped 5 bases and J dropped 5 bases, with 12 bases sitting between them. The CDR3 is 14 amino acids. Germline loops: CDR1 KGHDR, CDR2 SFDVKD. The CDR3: CATSGAGANNEQFF. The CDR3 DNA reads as TGTGCCACCAGTGGGGCAGGGGCTAACAATGAGCAGTTCTTC.